This T cell receptor beta chain was obtained from a study of T cells expressing NK-cell markers. Germline CDR1 and CDR2: SNHLY and FYNNEI. The CDR3 contains 15 residues. For each CDR3 protein, TCRdb gives one entry from its re-call of the 5' RACE reads, without DNA. Recorded for this sample: some 340,000 distinct CDR3 sequences. The receptor was derived from a man between 18 and 69 years old in good health. The gene calls are TRBV2 and TRBJ1-2. Sequencing was done on a sample of blood T cells: a sorted CD56 or NKG2C T cell subset, CD4+ or CD8+ T cells, or bulk PBMC T cells (not recorded which). The CDR3 loop reads CASSEVVGINYGYTF. Full variable domain (remainder filled in from reference TRBV2 and TRBJ1-2): EPEVTQTPSHQVTQMGQEVILRCVPISNHLYFYWYRQILGQKVEFLVSFYNNEISEKSEIFDDQFSVERPDGSNFTLKIRSTKLEDSAMYFCASSEVVGINYGYTFGSGTRLTVV.